The following is a TCR beta chain sequence with its context. In its sample, this clonotype was seen a few times. No antigen is known for it. Base qualities are not provided; no much larger clone lies one nucleotide away. CDR1 and CDR2 were assigned from the germline V gene as SNHLY and FYNNEI. The junction shows trimming of 10 bases on V and 6 bases on J, plus 15 bases between the germline ends. The CDR3 runs 13 residues from the cysteine to the phenylalanine. Left in the record is the CDR3 DNA by itself, 39 bases read in frame from the first base. The sample originates from a study of response to subunit inactivated influenza vaccine (dated by TCRdb to between 2018 and 2020). About the investigation overall: To follow how T cells responded to a trivalent subunit inactivated influenza vaccine, the researchers relied on deep quantitative profiling of the T cell receptor repertoire.

Overall results and qualifications from the work: According to the authors, only a limited number of new T cells may be recruited by each seasonal influenza vaccination.

Library creation used RT-PCR. Sequenced using an Illumina HiSeq 2500. TCRdb reran the public reads through fastp at Q25 and MiXCR, keeping productive beta chains. Here each entry gathers all rows of one CDR3 protein and keeps the most common genes and DNA. This sample comprises 650,000 to 800,000 distinct CDR3 sequences, around 13% of them detected only once. The ten largest clones add up to 6% to 8% of the sample. Sequenced here: PBMCs from blood, sampled around two weeks before vaccination. Recombination connected TRBV2 to TRBJ2-2; the D gene is not confidently resolved. The source of this sequence is a man between 50 and 59 years old who received an inactivated influenza vaccine. Donor details come from another sample of the same person, matched by shared clones. The CDR3 in this case is CATQLRLAGELFF. The DNA reads TGTGCCACCCAGTTAAGGTTGGCCGGGGAGCTGTTTTTT.